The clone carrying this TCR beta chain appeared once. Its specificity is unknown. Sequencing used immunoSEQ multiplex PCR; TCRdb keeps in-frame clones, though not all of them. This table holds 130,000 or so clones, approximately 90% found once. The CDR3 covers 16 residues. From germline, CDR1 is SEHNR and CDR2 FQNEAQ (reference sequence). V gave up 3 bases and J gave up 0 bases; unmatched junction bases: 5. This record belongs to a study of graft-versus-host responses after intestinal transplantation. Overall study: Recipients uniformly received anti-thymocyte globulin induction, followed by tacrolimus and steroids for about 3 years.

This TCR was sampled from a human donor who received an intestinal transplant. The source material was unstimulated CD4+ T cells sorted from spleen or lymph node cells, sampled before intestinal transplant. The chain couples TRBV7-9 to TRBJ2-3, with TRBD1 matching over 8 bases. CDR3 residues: CASSLTGVVSTDTQYF. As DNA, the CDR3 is TGTGCCAGCAGCTTGACAGGGGTGGTGAGCACAGATACGCAGTATTTT.